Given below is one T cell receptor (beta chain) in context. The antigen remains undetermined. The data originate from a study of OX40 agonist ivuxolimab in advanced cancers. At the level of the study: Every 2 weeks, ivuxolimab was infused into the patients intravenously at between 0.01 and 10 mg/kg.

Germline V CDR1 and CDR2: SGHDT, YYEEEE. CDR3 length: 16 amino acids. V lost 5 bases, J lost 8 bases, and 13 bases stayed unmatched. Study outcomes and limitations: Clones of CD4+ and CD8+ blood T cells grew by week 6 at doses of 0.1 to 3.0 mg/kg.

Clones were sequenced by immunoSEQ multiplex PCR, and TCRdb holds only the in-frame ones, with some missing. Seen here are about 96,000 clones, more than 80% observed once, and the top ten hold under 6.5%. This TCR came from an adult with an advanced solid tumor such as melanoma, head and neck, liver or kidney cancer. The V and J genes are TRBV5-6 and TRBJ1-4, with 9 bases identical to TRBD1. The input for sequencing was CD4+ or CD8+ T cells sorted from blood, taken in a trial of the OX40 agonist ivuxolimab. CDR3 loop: CASRFTGGPQGEKLFF. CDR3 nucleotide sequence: TGTGCCAGCAGATTTACAGGGGGCCCTCAGGGAGAAAAACTGTTTTTT.